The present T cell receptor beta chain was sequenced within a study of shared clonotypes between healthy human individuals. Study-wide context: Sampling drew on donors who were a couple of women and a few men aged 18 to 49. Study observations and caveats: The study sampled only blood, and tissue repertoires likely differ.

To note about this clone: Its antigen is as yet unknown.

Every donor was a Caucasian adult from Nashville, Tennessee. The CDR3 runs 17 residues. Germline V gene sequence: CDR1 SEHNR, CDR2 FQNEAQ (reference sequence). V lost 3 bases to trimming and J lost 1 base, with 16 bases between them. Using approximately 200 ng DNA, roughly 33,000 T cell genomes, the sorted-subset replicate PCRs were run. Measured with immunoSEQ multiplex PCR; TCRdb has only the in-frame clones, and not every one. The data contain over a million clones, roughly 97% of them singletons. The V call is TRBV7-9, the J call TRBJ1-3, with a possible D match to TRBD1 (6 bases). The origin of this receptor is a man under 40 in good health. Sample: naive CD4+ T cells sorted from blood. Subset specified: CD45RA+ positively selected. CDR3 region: CASSFPGQITSGNTIYF. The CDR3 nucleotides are TGTGCCAGCAGCTTCCCGGGACAAATTACTTCTGGAAACACCATATATTTT.